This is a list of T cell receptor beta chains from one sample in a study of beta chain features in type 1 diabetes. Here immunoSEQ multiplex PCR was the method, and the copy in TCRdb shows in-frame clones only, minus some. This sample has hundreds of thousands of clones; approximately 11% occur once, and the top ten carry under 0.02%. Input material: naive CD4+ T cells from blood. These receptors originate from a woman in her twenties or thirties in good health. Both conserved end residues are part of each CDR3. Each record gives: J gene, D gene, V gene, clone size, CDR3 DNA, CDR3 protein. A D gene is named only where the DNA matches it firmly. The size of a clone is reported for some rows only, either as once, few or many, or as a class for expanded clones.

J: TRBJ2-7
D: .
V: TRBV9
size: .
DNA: TGTGCCAGCAGCGTAGACGGGAGATCCTACGAGCAGTACTTC
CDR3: CASSVDGRSYEQYF

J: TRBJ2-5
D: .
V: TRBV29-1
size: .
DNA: TGCAGCGTTGTACCAGTCCAAGAGACCCAGTACTTC
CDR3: CSVVPVQETQYF

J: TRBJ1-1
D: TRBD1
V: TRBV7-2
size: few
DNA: TGTGCCAGCAGTAAAAAACAGGGGATGAACACTGAAGCTTTCTTT
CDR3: CASSKKQGMNTEAFF

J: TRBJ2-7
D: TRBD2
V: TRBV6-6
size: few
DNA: TGTGCCAGCGCGGGACTAGCGGGAGCCTACGAGCAGTACTTC
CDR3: CASAGLAGAYEQYF

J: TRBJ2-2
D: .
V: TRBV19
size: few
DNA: TGTGCCAGTAGTATTATCCCCGGGGAGCTGTTTTTT
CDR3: CASSIIPGELFF

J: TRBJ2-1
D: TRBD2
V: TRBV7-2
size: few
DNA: TGTGCCAGCAGGCGACGGGGGGAGACGTACAATGAGCAGTTCTTC
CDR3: CASRRRGETYNEQFF

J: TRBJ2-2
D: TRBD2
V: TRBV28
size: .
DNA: TGTGCCAGCAGTTTACGCGGGGGAAGATGGACCGGGGAGCTGTTTTTT
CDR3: CASSLRGGRWTGELFF

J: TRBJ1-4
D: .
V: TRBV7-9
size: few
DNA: TGTGCCAGCAGCTCCCCACGTCCTATGTTTGATGAAAAACTGTTTTTT
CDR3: CASSSPRPMFDEKLFF

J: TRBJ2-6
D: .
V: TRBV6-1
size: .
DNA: TGTGCCAGCAGTCCAGGGATTAGCGGGGCCAACGTCCTGACTTTC
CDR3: CASSPGISGANVLTF

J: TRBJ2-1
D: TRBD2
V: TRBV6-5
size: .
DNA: TGTGCCACCGCTAGCGGGCCCTACGTTGAGCAGTTCTTC
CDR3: CATASGPYVEQFF

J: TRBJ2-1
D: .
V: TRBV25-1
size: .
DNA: TGTGCCAGCAGTGAGGGGGGGGCCCCGGGCTCCTACAATGAGCAGTTCTTC
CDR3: CASSEGGAPGSYNEQFF

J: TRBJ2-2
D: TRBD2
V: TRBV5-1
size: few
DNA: TGCGCCAGCAGCTCATCAGCGGGAGGGCCCGGCACCGGGGAGCTGTTTTTT
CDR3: CASSSSAGGPGTGELFF

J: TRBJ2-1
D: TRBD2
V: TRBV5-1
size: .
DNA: TGCGCCAGCAGCCATCTAGCGGGTGGCTACAATGAGCAGTTCTTC
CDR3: CASSHLAGGYNEQFF

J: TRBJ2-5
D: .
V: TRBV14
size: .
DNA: TGTGCCAGCAGCCTAAGCTGGGAGACCCAGTACTTC
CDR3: CASSLSWETQYF

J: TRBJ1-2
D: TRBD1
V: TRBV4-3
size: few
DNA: TGCGCCAGCAGCCAAGATCTTACAGGGGACTATGGCTACACCTTC
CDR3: CASSQDLTGDYGYTF

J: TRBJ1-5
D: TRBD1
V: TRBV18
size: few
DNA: TGTGCCAGCTCACAAACAGGGGATCAGCCCCAGCATTTT
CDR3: CASSQTGDQPQHF

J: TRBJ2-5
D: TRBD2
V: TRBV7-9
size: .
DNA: TGTGCCAGCAGCTCGAGCGGGAGGGAAGAGACCCAGTACTTC
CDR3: CASSSSGREETQYF

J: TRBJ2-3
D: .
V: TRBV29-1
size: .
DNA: TGCAGCCCAAGGACAGTGACGGGTGATACGCAGTATTTT
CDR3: CSPRTVTGDTQYF

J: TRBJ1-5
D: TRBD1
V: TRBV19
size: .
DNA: TGTGCCAGTAGCGACAGGGCTGATCAGCCCCAGCATTTT
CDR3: CASSDRADQPQHF

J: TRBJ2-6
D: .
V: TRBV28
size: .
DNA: TGTGCCAGCACCACTACACTCGGGGGTGCGGACTCTGGGGCCAACGTCCTGACTTTC
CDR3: CASTTTLGGADSGANVLTF

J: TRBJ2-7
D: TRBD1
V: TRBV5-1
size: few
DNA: TGCGCCAGCAGCCCCGGGACAGGGGTGGTCGAGCAGTACTTC
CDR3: CASSPGTGVVEQYF

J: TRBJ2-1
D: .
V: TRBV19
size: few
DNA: TGTGCCAGTAGGACAGGCTACTCCTACAATGAGCAGTTCTTC
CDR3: CASRTGYSYNEQFF

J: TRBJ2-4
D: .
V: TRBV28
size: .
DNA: TGTGCCAGCAGTTTAACAACTAAGAACATTCAGTACTTC
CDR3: CASSLTTKNIQYF

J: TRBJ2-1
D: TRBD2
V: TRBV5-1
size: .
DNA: TGCGCCAGCAGCTTGGCTAGCGGGAGGGCCTTTTACAATGAGCAGTTCTTC
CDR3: CASSLASGRAFYNEQFF

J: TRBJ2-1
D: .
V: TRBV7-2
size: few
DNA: TGTGCCAGCAGCTTATCGGGGAAGCAGTTCTTC
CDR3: CASSLSGKQFF

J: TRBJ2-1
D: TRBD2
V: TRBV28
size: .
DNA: TGTGCCAGCAATCAGGGCGGGAGGCCCTACAATGAGCAGTTCTTC
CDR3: CASNQGGRPYNEQFF

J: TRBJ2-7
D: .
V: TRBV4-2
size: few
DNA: TGTGCCAGCAGCCAAGATAGCGCGGGTACCCTCTACGAGCAGTACTTC
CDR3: CASSQDSAGTLYEQYF

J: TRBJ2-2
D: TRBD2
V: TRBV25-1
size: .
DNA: TGTGCCAGCAGTGAATATAGCGGGAGAACGGGCACCGGGGAGCTGTTTTTT
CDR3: CASSEYSGRTGTGELFF

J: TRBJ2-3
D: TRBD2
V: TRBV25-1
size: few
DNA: TGTGCCAGCAGTCTTGGCGGGAGCGCAGATACGCAGTATTTT
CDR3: CASSLGGSADTQYF

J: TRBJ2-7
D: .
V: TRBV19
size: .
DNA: TGTGCCAGTAGTATAGGTCTAGGAGACTACGAGCAGTACTTC
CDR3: CASSIGLGDYEQYF

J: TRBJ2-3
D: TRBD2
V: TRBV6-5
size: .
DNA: TGTGCCAGTCGAGGACTAGCAAGGGGAACGAATACGCAGTATTTT
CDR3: CASRGLARGTNTQYF

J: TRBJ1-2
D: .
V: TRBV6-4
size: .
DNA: TGTGCCAGCAGTGAGGTGGTTTGGTCGGTCTATGGCTACACCTTC
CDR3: CASSEVVWSVYGYTF

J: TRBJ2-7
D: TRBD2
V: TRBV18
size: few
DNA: TGTGCCAGCTCAGAATTCGGACTAGCGGGAGTTTCGTACGAGCAGTACTTC
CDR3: CASSEFGLAGVSYEQYF

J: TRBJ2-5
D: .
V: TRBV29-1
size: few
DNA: TGCAGCGTTACTATGGAGACCCAGTACTTC
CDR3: CSVTMETQYF